What follows are 17 T cell receptor beta chains derived from one specimen sequenced in a study of CD8 T cells in Susac syndrome. RNA totalling roughly 0.45 to 1 ug underwent reverse transcription with random hexamers. TCRdb re-called the immunoSEQ multiplex PCR reads with MiXCR, one entry per CDR3 protein. The sample lists about 300,000 distinct CDR3 sequences, about 88% occurring once. The sample comprised CD8+ T cells from PBMCs. These TCRs come from a human donor with multiple sclerosis.

The rearrangement links TRBV9 to TRBJ2-1; D remains ambiguous. The CDR3 runs to 11 residues. Deletions cut 0 bases from V and 15 bases from J, with 10 bases between. Germline lookup yields CDR1 SGDLS and CDR2 YYNGEE. The CDR3 reads CASSVGAHVFF. The CDR3 DNA follows: TGTGCCAGCAGCGTAGGCGCCCATGTGTTCTTC. The full variable domain, completed using reference TRBV9 and TRBJ2-1, is DSGVTQTPKHLITATGQRVTLRCSPRSGDLSVYWYQQSLDQGLQFLIQYYNGEERAKGNILERFSAQQFPDLHSELNLSSLELGDSALYFCASSVGAHVFFGPGTRLTVL.

The chain has TRBV19 and TRBJ1-2; D unclear. The germline V and J ends were trimmed by 11 bases and 5 bases, with 15 bases remaining between them. CDR3 length: 12 residues. Germline-derived CDR1 and CDR2 are LNHDA and SQIVND (reference sequence). The CDR3 spells CALGSVRYGYTF. For the CDR3, the DNA is TGTGCCTTGGGATCAGTGCGGTATGGCTACACCTTC.

The rearrangement uses TRBV30 and TRBJ2-5; 8 bases align to TRBD2. Looked up from germline, CDR1 is GTSNPN and CDR2 is SVGIG (reference sequence). V shed 2 bases, J shed 0 bases, and the junction held 5 bases outside the gene matches. The CDR3 has 15 residues. DNA of the CDR3: TGTGCCTGGAGTCTACTAGCGGCATACCAAGAGACCCAGTACTTC. It specifies CAWSLLAAYQETQYF.

The chain uses TRBV7-2 and TRBJ2-5; maybe TRBD2 (6 bases). Germline V gene sequence: CDR1 SGHTA, CDR2 FQGNSA. Trimming took off 5 bases at V and 5 bases at J, with 12 bases between the two ends. The CDR3 runs to 13 residues. The CDR3 spells CASSPSSDETQYF. The CDR3 coding sequence is TGTGCCAGCAGCCCTTCTAGCGACGAGACCCAGTACTTC.

This CDR3 is CASSIGPGGSPGNEQFF. In nucleotides, the CDR3 is TGTGCCAGTAGTATAGGCCCCGGGGGGTCTCCGGGAAATGAGCAGTTCTTC. The chain recombines TRBV19 with TRBJ2-1; 7 bases are shared with TRBD2. Germline values: CDR1 LNHDA, CDR2 SQIVND (reference sequence). V gave up 1 base and J gave up 7 bases; unmatched junction bases: 13. The CDR3 covers 17 residues.

The genes are TRBV10-2 and TRBJ2-4; D ambiguous. The length of the CDR3 is 17 residues. CDR1 is WSHSY, CDR2 SAAADI, per germline. Between the trimmed V and J ends, which lost 6 bases and 3 bases, there was a span of 21 bases. CDR3 residues: CASRPAPPGVVKNIQYF. CDR3 coding DNA: TGCGCCAGCAGGCCCGCCCCGCCTGGGGTAGTCAAAAACATTCAGTACTTC.

The CDR3: CASNTFGTQSALNTEAFF. The CDR3 region has the DNA TGTGCCAGCAATACCTTCGGGACTCAAAGCGCCTTGAACACTGAAGCTTTCTTT. J is TRBJ1-1 and V is TRBV2; weak D call: TRBD1 (5 bases). CDR3 length: 18 residues. The V end was cut by 7 bases, the J end by 0 bases, with 24 bases between. Germline CDR1 and CDR2: SNHLY and FYNNEI.

The chain couples TRBV18 to TRBJ2-1; D is perhaps TRBD1 (6 bases). In germline, CDR1 is KGHSH, CDR2 LQKENI. The CDR3 is 13 amino acids. Trimming took off 2 bases at V and 10 bases at J, with 12 bases between the two ends. The CDR3 spells CASSPSSDSEQFF. The CDR3 region has the DNA TGTGCCAGCTCACCATCGTCGGACAGCGAGCAGTTCTTC.

V gene TRBV30 combines with J gene TRBJ2-7; a possible D gene is TRBD2 (5 bases). The CDR3 runs to 12 residues. CDR1 GTSNPN and CDR2 SVGIG come from the germline V gene (reference sequence). V was trimmed by 2 bases and J by 4 bases, leaving 9 bases between them. As DNA, the CDR3 is TGTGCCTGGAGTAGCAGCGGTTACGAGCAGTACTTC. The encoded protein is CAWSSSGYEQYF.

The chain couples TRBV19 to TRBJ2-7; tentatively, D is TRBD1 (6 bases). The germline V gene has CDR1 LNHDA and CDR2 SQIVND (reference sequence). Trimming shortened V by 5 bases and J by 6 bases, and 17 bases separated the two germline ends. This CDR3 spans 14 amino acids. The CDR3 bases are TGTGCCAGTAGTTGGAGTACAGGGACGGGCGAGCAGTACTTC. This encodes CASSWSTGTGEQYF. The full variable domain, its missing parts supplied by reference TRBV19 and TRBJ2-7, is DGGITQSPKYLFRKEGQNVTLSCEQNLNHDAMYWYRQDPGQGLRLIYYSQIVNDFQKGDIAEGYSVSREKKESFPLTVTSAQKNPTAFYLCASSWSTGTGEQYFGPGTRLTVT.

This clonotype has just one count. V gene TRBV21-1 combines with J gene TRBJ2-3; the table's D call, TRBD2, was not checked against the DNA. TRBV21-1 is a recognized pseudogene. The CDR3 runs 18 residues. This CDR3 reads CASSKATAGERKGDTQYF. The CDR3 bases are TGTGCCAGCAGCAAAGCTACGGCGGGAGAAAGAAAGGGAGATACGCAGTATTTT.

The J gene is TRBJ2-7, the V gene TRBV4-1; D unresolved. The CDR3 consists of 16 residues. Per germline, CDR1 MGHRA and CDR2 YSYEKL. V was trimmed by 1 base and J by 3 bases, leaving 16 bases between them. The CDR3 nucleotides read TGCGCCAGCAGCCAAGTCCTCGGCAGGTCGGACTACGAGCAGTACTTC. Residues: CASSQVLGRSDYEQYF.

This clonotype showed up just a few times. The V call is TRBV6-5, the J call TRBJ1-1; D unclear. The germline gives CDR1 MNHEY, CDR2 SVGAGI. The CDR3 runs to 12 residues. V gave up 6 bases and J gave up 5 bases, with 10 bases separating them. DNA for the CDR3: TGTGCCAGCAGCTATGGAGGTACTGAAGCTTTCTTT. Translated: CASSYGGTEAFF.

V usage is TRBV3-1 and J usage is TRBJ2-5, with a possible D match to TRBD1 (6 bases). The CDR3 spans 14 residues. Germline loops: CDR1 LGHDT, CDR2 YNNKEL (reference sequence). The V and J ends lost 8 bases and 1 base respectively, with 14 bases between them. CDR3: CASATTGSQETQYF. The DNA for the CDR3 is TGTGCCAGCGCCACTACAGGGTCCCAAGAGACCCAGTACTTC.

This chain connects TRBV19 to TRBJ2-3; D is unclear. The CDR3 has 15 amino acids. Germline V lookup: CDR1 LNHDA, CDR2 SQIVND (reference sequence). V lost 7 bases, J lost 2 bases, and 16 bases lay in between. Here the CDR3 DNA reads TGTGCCAGTACCGTAACAAGAGTCCTCACAGATACGCAGTATTTT. It is translated as CASTVTRVLTDTQYF. Full variable domain (rest looked up from reference TRBV19 and TRBJ2-3): DGGITQSPKYLFRKEGQNVTLSCEQNLNHDAMYWYRQDPGQGLRLIYYSQIVNDFQKGDIAEGYSVSREKKESFPLTVTSAQKNPTAFYLCASTVTRVLTDTQYFGPGTRLTVL.

The chain employs TRBV12-5 and TRBJ1-1; TRBD1 is a possible D gene (6 bases). V was clipped by 1 base and J by 3 bases, with 12 bases between them. This CDR3 has 15 amino acids. Per germline, CDR1 LGHNT and CDR2 FRNRAP. The CDR3 reads CASGLGGPPDTEAFF. CDR3 in DNA: TGTGCTAGTGGTTTGGGGGGGCCTCCGGACACTGAAGCTTTCTTT. The variable domain in full, with the rest retrieved from reference TRBV12-5 and TRBJ1-1, is DARVTQTPRHKVTEMGQEVTMRCQPILGHNTVFWYRQTMMQGLELLAYFRNRAPLDDSGMPKDRFSAEMPDATLATLKIQPSEPRDSAVYFCASGLGGPPDTEAFFGQGTRLTVV.

This clonotype was counted only a few times. This chain connects TRBV4-1 to TRBJ1-2, with 7 bases that match TRBD1. CDR3 length: 17 amino acids. Unmatched junction bases numbered 12, after V lost 0 bases and J lost 5 bases. Germline V gene data show CDR1 as MGHRA and CDR2 as YSYEKL. CDR3 sequence (DNA): TGCGCCAGCAGCCAAGAACCAGGGGGGAAAAGTTTTTATGGCTACACCTTC. Encoded protein: CASSQEPGGKSFYGYTF.